This entry concerns a single T cell receptor (beta chain). The antigen is not known. The CDR3 covers 16 residues. Germline trimming cut 0 bases from V and 2 bases from J; bases unmatched to any gene: 2. The germline V gene has CDR1 SGHRS and CDR2 YFSETQ. Within the ViraFEST assay, antigen-specific CD4+ T cells underwent expansion with viral peptide pools prior to sequencing. Following a 10-day culture, CD4+ T cells were purified. Having tested negative for nucleocapsid antibodies, the vaccine recipients showed no prior SARS-CoV-2 infection. It was with 10 IU/ml IL-2 and 10 ug/ml peptides that 1.5 million to 2.5 million PBMC per well were cultured. The method was immunoSEQ multiplex PCR; TCRdb's version includes in-frame clones alone and lacks a portion of them. The sample records about 20,000 clones, about 65% being singletons. This entry is derived from a study of vaccination effects on CD4 cells after COVID-19. General observations from the study: Convalescent patients were scarce in the study, and it lacked early post-infection timepoints. Infection-derived and vaccine-derived clones contracted markedly late after vaccination.

The source is a human donor who received a COVID-19 vaccine. J is TRBJ2-5 and V is TRBV5-1, with 12 bases aligning to TRBD2. The sequences come from CD4+ T cells from PBMCs cultured with HCoV-NL63 spike peptides, collected before COVID-19 vaccination. CDR3 sequence: CASSLVLAGGQETQYF. The CDR3, as DNA: TGCGCCAGCAGCTTGGTTCTAGCGGGAGGGCAAGAGACCCAGTACTTC.